A single sample is the source of the 16 T cell receptor beta chains below, sequenced in a study of cytomegalovirus exposure and HLA in healthy donors. The PCR made use of 60 Vbeta and 13 Jbeta primers. Profiled with immunoSEQ multiplex PCR; TCRdb holds only in-frame clones, not every one. The sample lists under 100,000 clones; roughly a tenth were seen once. The sequenced material came from PBMCs. Source of these receptors: a man aged 55-75 years in good health and CMV-seropositive.

The V gene is TRBV5-1, the J gene TRBJ2-3, with 12 nucleotides matching TRBD2. Looked up from germline, CDR1 is SGHRS and CDR2 is YFSETQ. The junction had 12 bases not matched to a gene; V was cut back by 2 bases and J by 5 bases. This CDR3 contains 18 residues. The CDR3 sequence: CASSLLPGLAGPRDTQYF. DNA for the CDR3: TGCGCCAGCAGCTTACTACCCGGACTAGCGGGGCCTCGAGATACGCAGTATTTT. The whole variable domain, remainder taken from reference TRBV5-1 and TRBJ2-3, is KAGVTQTPRYLIKTRGQQVTLSCSPISGHRSVSWYQQTPGQGLQFLFEYFSETQRNKGNFPGRFSGRQFSNSRSEMNVSTLELGDSALYLCASSLLPGLAGPRDTQYFGPGTRLTVL.

The V and J genes are TRBV6-5 and TRBJ1-2; D is unresolved. CDR1 MNHEY and CDR2 SVGAGI come from the germline V gene. The V and J ends lost 0 bases and 8 bases respectively, with 13 bases between them. The CDR3 spans 14 residues. The CDR3 region is CASSYSGLTGGYTF. The CDR3 coding sequence is TGTGCCAGCAGTTACTCCGGGCTCACGGGGGGCTACACCTTC.

This chain joins TRBV28 and TRBJ2-7; D is undetermined. The CDR3 spans 13 residues. Germline V CDR1 and CDR2: MDHEN, SYDVKM. Trimming shortened V by 3 bases and J by 1 base, and 7 bases separated the two germline ends. CDR3 protein: CASSFGPSYEQYF. CDR3 bases: TGTGCCAGCAGTTTTGGGCCGTCCTACGAGCAGTACTTC.

This clone was counted a few times. V and J are TRBV2 and TRBJ2-1; 15 nucleotides line up with TRBD2. The CDR3 consists of 14 residues. CDR1 and CDR2 from the germline V gene are SNHLY and FYNNEI. The V and J ends lost 8 bases and 7 bases, in that order; junction bases with no gene match: 3. CDR3 DNA: TGTGCCAGCCTTGGACTAGCGGGGGGGAATGAGCAGTTCTTC. It codes for CASLGLAGGNEQFF.

The rearrangement uses TRBV11-2 and TRBJ2-2; D perhaps matches TRBD1 (6 bases). CDR3 length: 14 residues. Germline V gene sequence: CDR1 SGHAT, CDR2 FQNNGV. V dropped 2 bases and J dropped 4 bases, with 8 bases sitting between them. The CDR3 DNA is TGTGCCAGCAGCTTAAACAGGGTCACCGGGGAGCTGTTTTTT. This encodes CASSLNRVTGELFF.

In its sample, this clone was seen once. The CDR3 loop reads CASSPPGPVRGYTF. Here the CDR3 DNA reads TGTGCCAGCAGTCCGCCAGGGCCAGTTCGGGGCTACACCTTC. The chain carries TRBV28 and TRBJ1-2; tentative D call: TRBD1 (5 bases). CDR3 size: 14 residues. V was pared by 5 bases and J by 8 bases, with 18 bases between. Germline-derived CDR1 and CDR2 are MDHEN and SYDVKM.

The rearrangement joins TRBV28 to TRBJ2-3, with 10 bases matching TRBD2. The germline V gene encodes CDR1 MDHEN and CDR2 SYDVKM. The trim removed 7 bases at V and 1 base at J, leaving 8 bases unmatched. This CDR3 spans 16 amino acids. CDR3 region: CASTMGLASGTDTQYF. The CDR3 DNA reads TGTGCCAGCACCATGGGACTAGCGAGCGGCACAGATACGCAGTATTTT.

Remarks on this clone: A junction end diverges from the germline sequence, so it may reflect a read error. The chain recombines TRBV2 with TRBJ2-7; maybe TRBD1 (7 bases). Germline-derived CDR1 and CDR2 are SNHLY and FYNNEI. The CDR3 spans 17 residues. In DNA, the CDR3 is TGTGCCAGCAGTGAATTTAGCACCCGGGGGACAGACTACGCGCAGTACTTC. Translating it yields CASSEFSTRGTDYAQYF.

This clone was recorded a few times. V is TRBV20-1 and J is TRBJ1-1; D unclear. Trimming pared 6 bases from V and 0 bases from J, leaving 5 bases between. The CDR3 is 11 amino acids. Germline V gene sequence: CDR1 DFQATT, CDR2 SNEGSKA (reference sequence). The DNA of the CDR3 is TGCAGTGCCGGTCTGAACACTGAAGCTTTCTTT. Encoded protein: CSAGLNTEAFF.

V and J are TRBV19 and TRBJ2-3, with D possibly being TRBD1 (5 bases). Between the trimmed V and J ends, which lost 6 bases and 6 bases, there was a span of 10 bases. CDR3 size: 12 residues. Germline-derived CDR1 and CDR2 are LNHDA and SQIVND (reference sequence). In DNA form, the CDR3 reads TGTGCCAGTAGGGGGCTGGGGGATACGCAGTATTTT. Translation: CASRGLGDTQYF. Filled out from reference TRBV19 and TRBJ2-3, the complete variable domain reads DGGITQSPKYLFRKEGQNVTLSCEQNLNHDAMYWYRQDPGQGLRLIYYSQIVNDFQKGDIAEGYSVSREKKESFPLTVTSAQKNPTAFYLCASRGLGDTQYFGPGTRLTVL.

This clone has only a few counts. The chain employs TRBV5-1 and TRBJ1-1; TRBD1 aligns across 10 bases. Looked up from germline, CDR1 is SGHRS and CDR2 is YFSETQ. CDR3 size: 14 residues. Losses at the gene ends were 4 bases for V and 6 bases for J; bases not matched to a gene: 6. The CDR3, as DNA: TGCGCCAGCAGCCCGGGACAGGGGCGGTCTGAAGCTTTCTTT. It encodes CASSPGQGRSEAFF.

The chain joins TRBV9 to TRBJ2-5; D is undetermined. Germline values: CDR1 SGDLS, CDR2 YYNGEE. The CDR3 runs to 14 residues. Between the trimmed V and J ends, which lost 0 bases and 2 bases, there was a span of 8 bases. In DNA, the CDR3 is TGTGCCAGCAGCGTAGCAGGAACTCAAGAGACCCAGTACTTC. It specifies CASSVAGTQETQYF.

Only a few counts were recorded for this clone. In DNA form, the CDR3 reads TGCGCCAGCAGCCTCCGGGACAGAGCCTCTGGGGCCAACGTCCTGACTTTC. Its translation: CASSLRDRASGANVLTF. V is TRBV5-1 and J is TRBJ2-6, with 7 nucleotides matching TRBD1. The CDR3 runs to 17 residues. V trimming: 4 bases; J trimming: 0 bases; junction bases outside the gene matches: 7. Germline V gene data show CDR1 as SGHRS and CDR2 as YFSETQ.

This clone has a handful of counts. This rearrangement joins TRBV2 to TRBJ1-2; no clear D gene. The ends were cut back, 5 bases at V and 3 bases at J, with 10 bases in the middle. CDR1 is SNHLY and CDR2 is FYNNEI in the germline V gene. The CDR3 consists of 13 residues. CDR3 residues: CASSLRRDYGYTF. In DNA form, the CDR3 reads TGTGCCAGCAGTTTGAGGAGGGACTATGGCTACACCTTC.

This clone has more than one count but fewer than ten. The gene calls are TRBV2 and TRBJ1-1; possibly TRBD1 for D (5 bases). V lost 6 bases and J lost 4, with 15 bases in between. Per the germline V gene, CDR1 is SNHLY and CDR2 is FYNNEI. CDR3 length: 14 residues. The CDR3 is CASRLIGEGTEAFF. CDR3 sequence (DNA): TGTGCCAGCAGATTGATAGGGGAGGGCACTGAAGCTTTCTTT.

The rearrangement joins TRBV28 to TRBJ1-3; 8 bases line up with TRBD1. The CDR3 runs 13 residues. V lost 7 bases and J lost 3; bases outside the gene matches: 2. CDR1 MDHEN and CDR2 SYDVKM come from the germline V gene. CDR3 amino acids: CASTGGFGNTIYF. In DNA, the CDR3 is TGTGCCAGCACAGGGGGCTTTGGAAACACCATATATTTT.